Below are 11 T cell receptor beta chains sequenced from a single sample in a study of cytomegalovirus exposure and HLA in healthy donors. Vbeta (60) and Jbeta (13) primers were used in the PCR. Here immunoSEQ multiplex PCR was the method, and the copy in TCRdb shows in-frame clones only, minus some. Of tens of thousands of clones in the sample, around three quarters were seen once. What was sequenced was PBMCs. The source of these receptors is a man aged 25 to 40 in good health and CMV-seropositive.

The chain combines TRBV27 with TRBJ1-1, with 9 positions matching TRBD1. CDR3 size: 15 residues. Germline V CDR1 and CDR2: MNHEY, SMNVEV (reference sequence). V shed 5 bases and J 0 bases; nucleotides not matched to a gene: 4. In DNA form, the CDR3 reads TGTGCCAGCAGTGCACAGGGGGCGATGAACACTGAAGCTTTCTTT. Amino acids: CASSAQGAMNTEAFF.

V usage is TRBV7-2 and J usage is TRBJ2-1, with a possible D match to TRBD1 (6 bases). Germline V CDR1 and CDR2: SGHTA, FQGNSA. The length of the CDR3 is 15 residues. V was clipped by 3 bases and J by 6 bases, with 15 bases between them. DNA for the CDR3: TGTGCCAGCAGCTTCCGGACAGTCGGTGTCAATGAGCAGTTCTTC. Translated: CASSFRTVGVNEQFF.

The J gene is TRBJ2-1, the V gene TRBV11-2; TRBD1 matches 9 bases. The CDR3 loop spans 13 amino acids. Unmatched junction bases numbered 1, after V lost 5 bases and J lost 5 bases. Germline loops: CDR1 SGHAT, CDR2 FQNNGV. The CDR3 DNA reads as TGTGCCAGCAGCGGGGACAGGGACAATGAGCAGTTCTTC. Its protein is CASSGDRDNEQFF.

This clone occurred a few times. In DNA form, the CDR3 reads TGTGCCAGCAGCTTAGCGGGGCTAGCGGGGGCTCCATACAATGAGCAGTTCTTC. It codes for CASSLAGLAGAPYNEQFF. The rearrangement uses TRBV7-8 and TRBJ2-1; 10 bases align to TRBD2. There are 18 residues in the CDR3. After removal of 0 bases from V and 4 bases from J, the junction contained 9 bases not matched to a gene. The germline V gene encodes CDR1 SGHVS and CDR2 FQNEAQ.

The V and J genes are TRBV12-5 and TRBJ1-1; D is perhaps TRBD1 (5 bases). Germline CDR1 LGHNT, CDR2 FRNRAP. The CDR3 sequence is 15 residues long. Trimming stripped 1 base from V and 0 bases from J, with 9 bases between. The CDR3 DNA sequence: TGTGCTAGTGGTTTGGGGGGACTCATGAACACTGAAGCTTTCTTT. It yields the protein CASGLGGLMNTEAFF.

This clone was seen a few times. The chain uses TRBV5-5 and TRBJ2-7; D ambiguous. The germline gives CDR1 SGHKS, CDR2 YYEKEE (reference sequence). The V end was cut by 0 bases, the J end by 5 bases, with 3 bases between. The CDR3 consists of 11 residues. The CDR3 loop is CASSLDNEQYF. CDR3 DNA sequence: TGTGCCAGCAGCTTGGACAACGAGCAGTACTTC.

The V and J genes are TRBV5-5 and TRBJ2-7; 8 bases agree with TRBD1. The ends lost 7 bases at V and 2 bases at J; junction bases unmatched: 8. CDR3 size: 14 residues. CDR1 SGHKS and CDR2 YYEKEE come from the germline V gene (reference sequence). CDR3 in amino acids: CASGTGGSTYEQYF. In DNA, the CDR3 is TGTGCCAGCGGCACAGGGGGAAGCACCTACGAGCAGTACTTC.

The genes are TRBV7-6 and TRBJ2-3; a possible D gene is TRBD2 (6 bases). This CDR3 spans 15 amino acids. V lost 3 bases, J lost 1 base, and 11 bases lay in between. Germline assignment: CDR1 SGHVS and CDR2 FNYEAQ. CDR3 region: CASSLDPGGTDTQYF. Here the CDR3 DNA reads TGTGCCAGCAGCTTGGACCCGGGGGGCACAGATACGCAGTATTTT. Supplemented by reference TRBV7-6 and TRBJ2-3, the full variable domain reads GAGVSQSPRYKVTKRGQDVALRCDPISGHVSLYWYRQALGQGPEFLTYFNYEAQQDKSGLPNDRFSAERPEGSISTLTIQRTEQRDSAMYRCASSLDPGGTDTQYFGPGTRLTVL.

A single count supports this clone. This chain joins TRBV10-2 and TRBJ1-5; D gene unclear. The germline V gene has CDR1 WSHSY and CDR2 SAAADI. V lost 0 bases and J 4 bases, leaving 10 bases between the germline ends. The CDR3 length is 15 residues. CDR3: CASSESRSANQPQHF. The CDR3 coding sequence is TGCGCCAGCAGTGAGTCCCGCAGCGCAAATCAGCCCCAGCATTTT.

The chain has TRBV2 and TRBJ1-6; TRBD1 matches 8 bases. The CDR3 is 13 residues long. V gave up 6 bases and J gave up 6 bases; unmatched junction bases: 1. Germline loops: CDR1 SNHLY, CDR2 FYNNEI. CDR3 in DNA: TGTGCCAGCAGACAGGGGGGTAATTCACCCCTCCACTTT. Amino acids: CASRQGGNSPLHF. The variable domain in full, completed from reference TRBV2 and TRBJ1-6, reads EPEVTQTPSHQVTQMGQEVILRCVPISNHLYFYWYRQILGQKVEFLVSFYNNEISEKSEIFDDQFSVERPDGSNFTLKIRSTKLEDSAMYFCASRQGGNSPLHFGNGTRLTVT.

This chain joins TRBV9 and TRBJ2-2, with 10 bases lining up with TRBD1. Trimming removed 0 bases from V and 4 bases from J; junction bases left unmatched: 3. This CDR3 is built from 16 residues. Germline CDR1 and CDR2: SGDLS and YYNGEE. CDR3 residues: CASSVGGTGVTGELFF. CDR3 sequence (DNA): TGTGCCAGCAGCGTAGGCGGGACAGGGGTCACCGGGGAGCTGTTTTTT.